A selection of T cell receptor beta chains follows, all from one sample in a study of control samples from healthy donors and cancer patients. Here immunoSEQ multiplex PCR was the method, and the copy in TCRdb shows in-frame clones only, minus some. The sample carries more than 20,000 clones, about 80% recorded once. Sample: PBMCs. The receptors were sampled from a man aged 60 to 69 with head and neck cancer. Both conserved end residues are part of each CDR3. A D gene is named only where the DNA matches it firmly. Clone size is not always given. Where it is, it says once, few, many or a class for expanded clones.

clone size: once
J gene: TRBJ1-1
V gene: TRBV2
D gene: -
CDR3 protein: CASSGMQGPWNTEAFF
CDR3 DNA: TGTGCCAGCAGTGGGATGCAGGGGCCGTGGAACACTGAAGCTTTCTTT

clone size: -
J gene: TRBJ1-1
V gene: TRBV6-5
D gene: -
CDR3 protein: CASSSNRGNTEAFF
CDR3 DNA: TGTGCCAGCAGTTCGAACAGAGGGAACACTGAAGCTTTCTTT

clone size: -
J gene: TRBJ1-5
V gene: TRBV30
D gene: TRBD1
CDR3 protein: CAWSVPRQGALQPQHF
CDR3 DNA: TGTGCCTGGAGTGTACCGAGACAGGGGGCTCTTCAGCCCCAGCATTTT

clone size: large
J gene: TRBJ1-3
V gene: TRBV30
D gene: -
CDR3 protein: CAWSVRTARRSGNTIYF
CDR3 DNA: TGTGCCTGGAGTGTTCGGACAGCCCGCCGCTCTGGAAACACCATATATTTT

clone size: -
J gene: TRBJ2-6
V gene: TRBV28
D gene: -
CDR3 protein: CATCLGTGANVLTF
CDR3 DNA: TGTGCCACTTGCCTTGGGACTGGGGCCAACGTCCTGACTTTC

clone size: -
J gene: TRBJ1-2
V gene: TRBV28
D gene: -
CDR3 protein: CASKVTRNYGYTF
CDR3 DNA: TGTGCCAGCAAGGTGACCAGAAACTATGGCTACACCTTC

clone size: -
J gene: TRBJ2-1
V gene: TRBV15
D gene: TRBD2
CDR3 protein: CATSNPPGGRYNEQFF
CDR3 DNA: TGTGCCACCAGCAATCCTCCGGGGGGGAGATACAATGAGCAGTTCTTC

clone size: -
J gene: TRBJ2-7
V gene: TRBV11-3
D gene: TRBD1
CDR3 protein: CASSSSTGTGVYEQYF
CDR3 DNA: TGTGCCAGCAGCTCCTCAACCGGGACAGGGGTCTACGAGCAGTACTTC

clone size: -
J gene: TRBJ2-4
V gene: TRBV6-6
D gene: TRBD2
CDR3 protein: CASSRLAETPGAKNIQYF
CDR3 DNA: TGTGCCAGCAGTCGACTAGCGGAAACCCCCGGTGCCAAAAACATTCAGTACTTC

clone size: -
J gene: TRBJ1-3
V gene: TRBV7-2
D gene: -
CDR3 protein: CASSLDGPFSGNTIYF
CDR3 DNA: TGTGCCAGCAGCTTAGACGGGCCCTTCTCTGGAAACACCATATATTTT

clone size: -
J gene: TRBJ1-6
V gene: TRBV2
D gene: -
CDR3 protein: CASATDFNSPLHF
CDR3 DNA: TGTGCCAGCGCGACGGATTTTAATTCACCCCTCCACTTT

clone size: -
J gene: TRBJ2-5
V gene: TRBV18
D gene: TRBD1
CDR3 protein: CASSPPLRDRDPRLLRAKETQYF
CDR3 DNA: TGTGCCAGCTCACCACCCCTTCGGGACAGGGATCCGCGGCTACTTAGAGCCAAAGAGACCCAGTACTTC

clone size: -
J gene: TRBJ2-5
V gene: TRBV5-6
D gene: -
CDR3 protein: CASSYRNTRGETQYF
CDR3 DNA: TGTGCCAGCAGCTATAGAAATACGAGGGGGGAGACCCAGTACTTC

clone size: few
J gene: TRBJ1-6
V gene: TRBV4-3
D gene: -
CDR3 protein: CASSQEGRFNSPLHF
CDR3 DNA: TGCGCCAGCAGCCAAGAAGGCAGGTTTAATTCACCCCTCCACTTT

clone size: once
J gene: TRBJ1-3
V gene: TRBV5-5
D gene: TRBD1
CDR3 protein: CASSRTGRSGNTIYF
CDR3 DNA: TGTGCCAGCAGCCGGACAGGGAGGTCTGGAAACACCATATATTTT

clone size: -
J gene: TRBJ2-5
V gene: TRBV6-2/TRBV6-3
D gene: -
CDR3 protein: CASSYGRLTETQYF
CDR3 DNA: TGTGCCAGCAGTTACGGGCGGCTAACAGAGACCCAGTACTTC

clone size: -
J gene: TRBJ2-3
V gene: TRBV7-6
D gene: -
CDR3 protein: CASSLRQGQGDTQYF
CDR3 DNA: TGTGCCAGCAGCTTAAGGCAGGGGCAGGGAGATACGCAGTATTTT

clone size: -
J gene: TRBJ1-2
V gene: TRBV4-1
D gene: -
CDR3 protein: CASSQDSVTPRTF
CDR3 DNA: TGCGCCAGCAGCCAAGATTCGGTCACCCCACGCACCTTC

clone size: -
J gene: TRBJ2-3
V gene: TRBV5-5
D gene: -
CDR3 protein: CASGYRQARIDTDTQYF
CDR3 DNA: TGTGCCAGCGGATACCGACAGGCACGGATAGACACAGATACGCAGTATTTT

clone size: -
J gene: TRBJ2-7
V gene: TRBV5-1
D gene: TRBD1
CDR3 protein: CASSLGQGIEQYF
CDR3 DNA: TGCGCCAGCAGCTTGGGACAGGGAATAGAGCAGTACTTC

clone size: -
J gene: TRBJ1-5
V gene: TRBV6-1
D gene: -
CDR3 protein: CASSEGYGGGQPQHF
CDR3 DNA: TGTGCCAGCAGTGAAGGGTATGGGGGGGGTCAGCCCCAGCATTTT

clone size: -
J gene: TRBJ1-2
V gene: TRBV11-3
D gene: -
CDR3 protein: CASSVSGNYGYTF
CDR3 DNA: TGTGCCAGCAGTGTGTCGGGAAACTATGGCTACACCTTC

clone size: few
J gene: TRBJ2-3
V gene: TRBV28
D gene: TRBD2
CDR3 protein: CASRWTSGDTDTQYF
CDR3 DNA: TGTGCCAGCAGGTGGACTAGCGGCGACACAGATACGCAGTATTTT

clone size: few
J gene: TRBJ2-2
V gene: TRBV5-6
D gene: TRBD2
CDR3 protein: CASSKTSGTTGELFF
CDR3 DNA: TGTGCCAGCAGCAAAACTAGCGGGACCACCGGGGAGCTGTTTTTT

clone size: -
J gene: TRBJ2-7
V gene: TRBV6-2/TRBV6-3
D gene: TRBD2
CDR3 protein: CASSYSGSGILYEQYF
CDR3 DNA: TGTGCCAGCAGTTACAGTGGTAGCGGGATTCTCTACGAGCAGTACTTC

clone size: once
J gene: TRBJ1-1
V gene: TRBV4-3
D gene: -
CDR3 protein: CASSQDGGMNTEAFF
CDR3 DNA: TGCGCCAGCAGCCAAGATGGGGGAATGAACACTGAAGCTTTCTTT

clone size: -
J gene: TRBJ2-3
V gene: TRBV14
D gene: -
CDR3 protein: CASSQEWGRTDTQYF
CDR3 DNA: TGTGCCAGCAGCCAAGAGTGGGGACGCACAGATACGCAGTATTTT

clone size: -
J gene: TRBJ1-1
V gene: TRBV28
D gene: -
CDR3 protein: CASSNRGKGDTEAFF
CDR3 DNA: TGTGCCAGCAGTAACAGAGGGAAAGGGGACACTGAAGCTTTCTTT

clone size: -
J gene: TRBJ2-1
V gene: TRBV19
D gene: -
CDR3 protein: CASRWGVNEQFF
CDR3 DNA: TGTGCCAGTAGATGGGGTGTGAATGAGCAGTTCTTC

clone size: -
J gene: TRBJ1-2
V gene: TRBV3-1/TRBV3-2
D gene: -
CDR3 protein: CASSQDTRVGFGDGYTF
CDR3 DNA: TGTGCCAGCAGCCAAGATACCAGGGTGGGATTTGGGGATGGCTACACCTTC

clone size: -
J gene: TRBJ2-1
V gene: TRBV19
D gene: -
CDR3 protein: CASSPRDNPNNEQFF
CDR3 DNA: TGTGCCAGTAGTCCCCGGGACAACCCCAACAATGAGCAGTTCTTC

clone size: -
J gene: TRBJ2-2
V gene: TRBV5-6
D gene: TRBD2
CDR3 protein: CASSRRTSGIPNTGELFF
CDR3 DNA: TGTGCCAGCAGCAGAAGGACTAGCGGGATTCCTAACACCGGGGAGCTGTTTTTT

clone size: -
J gene: TRBJ2-3
V gene: TRBV9
D gene: -
CDR3 protein: CASSVTSGGVDTQYF
CDR3 DNA: TGTGCCAGCAGCGTAACTTCCGGTGGGGTGGATACGCAGTATTTT

clone size: -
J gene: TRBJ2-1
V gene: TRBV28
D gene: -
CDR3 protein: CASRKGRLETYNEQFF
CDR3 DNA: TGTGCCAGCAGAAAGGGCCGACTAGAAACCTACAATGAGCAGTTCTTC

clone size: -
J gene: TRBJ2-3
V gene: TRBV6-5
D gene: -
CDR3 protein: CASSLQSADTQYF
CDR3 DNA: TGTGCCAGCAGCTTACAATCCGCAGATACGCAGTATTTT

clone size: -
J gene: TRBJ1-4
V gene: TRBV10-3
D gene: TRBD1
CDR3 protein: CAISGTGGSEKLFF
CDR3 DNA: TGTGCCATCAGCGGGACAGGCGGGAGTGAAAAACTGTTTTTT

clone size: -
J gene: TRBJ1-1
V gene: TRBV11-2
D gene: -
CDR3 protein: CASSLAGARAEAFF
CDR3 DNA: TGTGCCAGCAGCTTAGCGGGGGCGCGGGCTGAAGCTTTCTTT

clone size: -
J gene: TRBJ1-5
V gene: TRBV6-2/TRBV6-3
D gene: -
CDR3 protein: CASSYRDNQPQHF
CDR3 DNA: TGTGCCAGCAGTTACAGGGATAATCAGCCCCAGCATTTT

clone size: -
J gene: TRBJ2-2
V gene: TRBV11-3
D gene: TRBD2
CDR3 protein: CASSFRLAGGPGELFF
CDR3 DNA: TGTGCCAGCAGCTTCCGACTAGCGGGGGGGCCTGGGGAGCTGTTTTTT

clone size: -
J gene: TRBJ2-3
V gene: TRBV5-6
D gene: TRBD1
CDR3 protein: CASSSAFTGGASDTQYF
CDR3 DNA: TGTGCCAGCAGCTCAGCCTTTACAGGGGGCGCGTCAGATACGCAGTATTTT